One and the same sample provided the 20 T cell receptor beta chains below, sequenced in a study of cytomegalovirus exposure and HLA in healthy donors. Data came from immunoSEQ multiplex PCR; TCRdb stores just in-frame clones and leaves some out. The data show 50,000 to 65,000 clones, roughly 90% seen once. Sequenced input: PBMCs. The receptors come from a woman under 30 in good health and CMV-seropositive.

The J gene is TRBJ1-2, the V gene TRBV7-2; D unresolved. In germline, CDR1 is SGHTA, CDR2 FQGNSA. V lost 5 bases and J lost 0, with 16 bases in between. This CDR3 spans 16 amino acids. The CDR3 sequence is CASSVHSGQTNYGYTF. In DNA, the CDR3 is TGTGCCAGCAGCGTCCATTCTGGTCAGACTAACTATGGCTACACCTTC.

This clone was counted once. This chain joins TRBV6-6 and TRBJ1-2, with TRBD1 identical over 7 bases. V gave up 6 bases and J gave up 0 bases; unmatched junction bases: 7. CDR1 and CDR2 from the germline V gene are MNHNY and SVGAGI (reference sequence). The CDR3 has 15 residues. This CDR3 is CASSPRGEANYGYTF. The CDR3 DNA is TGTGCCAGCAGCCCCAGGGGGGAAGCTAACTATGGCTACACCTTC.

J is TRBJ2-3 and V is TRBV5-4, with 9 bases identical to TRBD2. Trimming at V came to 4 bases and at J to 2 bases, leaving 8 bases not matched to a gene. The CDR3 loop spans 16 amino acids. Germline V gene sequence: CDR1 SGHNT, CDR2 YYREEE (reference sequence). The CDR3 protein is CASSPPRTSATDTQYF. In DNA, the CDR3 is TGTGCCAGCAGCCCCCCTCGGACTAGCGCCACAGATACGCAGTATTTT.

This sequence joins TRBV18 and TRBJ2-7; maybe TRBD2 (6 bases). The CDR3 has 14 amino acids. Trimming took off 1 base at V and 0 bases at J, with 7 bases between the two ends. The V gene's germline CDR1 is KGHSH and CDR2 LQKENI. This chain's CDR3 is CASSPRDFSYEQYF. Written as DNA, the CDR3 is TGTGCCAGCTCACCACGGGACTTCTCCTACGAGCAGTACTTC.

The chain employs TRBV6-5 and TRBJ1-2; tentative D call: TRBD1 (5 bases). Trimming cost V 2 bases and J 5 bases, with 18 bases left between them. The CDR3 is made up of 16 amino acids. Germline loops: CDR1 MNHEY, CDR2 SVGAGI. CDR3 loop: CASSYTSPGTSYGYTF. The CDR3 bases are TGTGCCAGCAGTTACACGTCTCCCGGGACTTCATATGGCTACACCTTC.

This clone is a singleton in its sample. The V and J genes are TRBV7-6 and TRBJ2-5; D is perhaps TRBD1 (7 bases). Germline assignment: CDR1 SGHVS and CDR2 FNYEAQ. This CDR3 is 13 amino acids long. Trimming pared 5 bases from V and 7 bases from J, leaving 14 bases between. This CDR3 reads CASSPGGIGTQYF. In DNA form, the CDR3 reads TGTGCCAGCAGCCCAGGGGGGATTGGGACCCAGTACTTC.

Only a few counts were recorded for this clone. This rearrangement joins TRBV7-9 to TRBJ1-2; D possibly corresponds to TRBD1 (5 bases). The CDR3 sequence is 12 residues long. Looked up from germline, CDR1 is SEHNR and CDR2 is FQNEAQ (reference sequence). Between the trimmed V and J ends, which lost 2 bases and 6 bases, there was a span of 7 bases. The CDR3 region is CASSLRGNGYTF. CDR3 nucleotide sequence: TGTGCCAGCAGCTTACGGGGGAATGGCTACACCTTC. The whole variable domain, remainder taken from reference TRBV7-9 and TRBJ1-2, is DTGVSQNPRHKITKRGQNVTFRCDPISEHNRLYWYRQTLGQGPEFLTYFQNEAQLEKSRLLSDRFSAERPKGSFSTLEIQRTEQGDSAMYLCASSLRGNGYTFGSGTRLTVV.

The gene calls are TRBV5-1 and TRBJ2-2; 7 positions agree with TRBD2. The trim removed 3 bases at V and 4 bases at J, leaving 6 bases unmatched. Per germline, CDR1 SGHRS and CDR2 YFSETQ. The CDR3 is made up of 15 amino acids. The CDR3 sequence is CASSYPREGTGELFF. CDR3 coding DNA: TGCGCCAGCAGCTACCCCAGGGAGGGCACCGGGGAGCTGTTTTTT.

To note about this clone: Its ends do not fully match the called genes, so a read error is possible. The V and J genes are TRBV7-7 and TRBJ2-1, with 9 bases that match TRBD2. Germline lookup yields CDR1 SSHAT and CDR2 FNYEAQ (reference sequence). CDR3 size: 16 residues. In nucleotides, the CDR3 is TGTGCTAGCAGCCTTTTAGCGGGGGCCGGCTACAATGAGCAGTTCTTC. This translates into CASSLLAGAGYNEQFF.

This chain joins TRBV19 and TRBJ1-6; 8 nucleotides align to TRBD1. V was clipped by 3 bases and J by 7 bases; unmatched bases: 5. CDR3 size: 15 residues. From germline, CDR1 is LNHDA and CDR2 SQIVND (reference sequence). CDR3 loop: CASSIRQGANSPLHF. The CDR3 bases are TGTGCCAGTAGTATTCGTCAGGGGGCCAATTCACCCCTCCACTTT.

The J gene is TRBJ1-2, the V gene TRBV5-6, with 8 bases aligning to TRBD1. Looked up from germline, CDR1 is SGHDT and CDR2 is YYEEEE. CDR3 length equals 14 residues. V trimming: 0 bases; J trimming: 4 bases; junction bases outside the gene matches: 2. CDR3 DNA: TGTGCCAGCAGCTTGGGGACAGGGCCCTATGGCTACACCTTC. Protein: CASSLGTGPYGYTF.

V and J are TRBV5-4 and TRBJ1-2; D is perhaps TRBD1 (6 bases). There are 15 residues in the CDR3. The germline V gene encodes CDR1 SGHNT and CDR2 YYREEE (reference sequence). Between the trimmed V and J ends, which lost 3 bases and 0 bases, there was a span of 12 bases. CDR3 amino acids: CASSSRGQTNYGYTF. In DNA form, the CDR3 reads TGTGCCAGCAGCTCAAGAGGACAGACTAACTATGGCTACACCTTC.

This sequence joins TRBV2 and TRBJ2-4, with D maybe TRBD1 (6 bases). CDR3 length: 20 residues. Trimming took off 3 bases at V and 1 base at J, with 25 bases between the two ends. Germline V CDR1 and CDR2: SNHLY, FYNNEI. DNA of the CDR3: TGTGCCAGCAGTGAGGAGAGGGATACAGGGTCCCATTTGGCCAAAAACATTCAGTACTTC. It yields the protein CASSEERDTGSHLAKNIQYF.

This clone was seen just once. The chain employs TRBV6-5 and TRBJ1-6; the D gene is possibly TRBD1 (5 bases). The V end was cut by 5 bases, the J end by 13 bases, with 9 bases between. The CDR3 runs 11 residues. The germline V gene has CDR1 MNHEY and CDR2 SVGAGI. DNA for the CDR3: TGTGCCAGCAGTCCCGGGGGGCCCCTCCACTTT. Its translation: CASSPGGPLHF.

This rearrangement joins TRBV5-4 to TRBJ2-5; 11 positions agree with TRBD1. The V and J ends lost 3 bases and 3 bases, in that order; junction bases with no gene match: 7. This CDR3 has 16 amino acids. Germline V gene data show CDR1 as SGHNT and CDR2 as YYREEE (reference sequence). The CDR3 DNA reads TGTGCCAGCAGCTCCCCGGACAGGGGGCTTGAAGAGACCCAGTACTTC. Encoded protein: CASSSPDRGLEETQYF. The whole variable domain, remainder taken from reference TRBV5-4 and TRBJ2-5, is ETGVTQSPTHLIKTRGQQVTLRCSSQSGHNTVSWYQQALGQGPQFIFQYYREEENGRGNFPPRFSGLQFPNYSSELNVNALELDDSALYLCASSSPDRGLEETQYFGPGTRLLVL.

The V gene is TRBV19, the J gene TRBJ2-1; D ambiguous. The CDR3 contains 15 residues. The V gene lost 6 bases and the J gene lost 1 base, with 13 bases spanning the gap. Per germline, CDR1 LNHDA and CDR2 SQIVND (reference sequence). CDR3 nucleotide sequence: TGTGCCAGTAGGGAGATGGGTATTTCCTACAATGAGCAGTTCTTC. Amino acids: CASREMGISYNEQFF.

This chain joins TRBV7-6 and TRBJ1-2; no clear D gene. Germline CDR1 is SGHVS and CDR2 is FNYEAQ. Trimming stripped 6 bases from V and 0 bases from J, with 5 bases between. The CDR3 loop spans 12 amino acids. DNA for the CDR3: TGTGCCAGCAGTAGCTCTAACTATGGCTACACCTTC. Protein sequence: CASSSSNYGYTF. The variable domain in full, completed from reference TRBV7-6 and TRBJ1-2, reads GAGVSQSPRYKVTKRGQDVALRCDPISGHVSLYWYRQALGQGPEFLTYFNYEAQQDKSGLPNDRFSAERPEGSISTLTIQRTEQRDSAMYRCASSSSNYGYTFGSGTRLTVV.

This chain links TRBV18 with TRBJ2-2, with 8 bases identical to TRBD1. Trimming cost V 0 bases and J 4 bases; bases outside gene matches: 4. CDR3 length: 16 amino acids. Germline V lookup: CDR1 KGHSH, CDR2 LQKENI. Here the CDR3 reads CASSPPQGAGTGELFF. In DNA, the CDR3 is TGTGCCAGCTCACCACCCCAGGGGGCCGGCACCGGGGAGCTGTTTTTT.

The V and J genes are TRBV4-3 and TRBJ2-7; weak D call: TRBD1 (7 bases). Trimming cost V 4 bases and J 3 bases, with 16 bases left between them. From germline, CDR1 is LGHNA and CDR2 YSLEER. There are 15 residues in the CDR3. The CDR3, as DNA: TGCGCCAGCAGCCGTCAGGGGGGAAGTGACTACGAGCAGTACTTC. Amino acids: CASSRQGGSDYEQYF.

The chain uses TRBV2 and TRBJ1-2; D is ambiguous. Germline-derived CDR1 and CDR2 are SNHLY and FYNNEI. Trimming left V 8 bases short and J 8 bases short, with 15 bases between. This CDR3 spans 12 amino acids. The CDR3 here is CASSERSGGYTF. CDR3 nucleotide sequence: TGTGCCAGCTCCGAAAGGTCAGGCGGCTACACCTTC.